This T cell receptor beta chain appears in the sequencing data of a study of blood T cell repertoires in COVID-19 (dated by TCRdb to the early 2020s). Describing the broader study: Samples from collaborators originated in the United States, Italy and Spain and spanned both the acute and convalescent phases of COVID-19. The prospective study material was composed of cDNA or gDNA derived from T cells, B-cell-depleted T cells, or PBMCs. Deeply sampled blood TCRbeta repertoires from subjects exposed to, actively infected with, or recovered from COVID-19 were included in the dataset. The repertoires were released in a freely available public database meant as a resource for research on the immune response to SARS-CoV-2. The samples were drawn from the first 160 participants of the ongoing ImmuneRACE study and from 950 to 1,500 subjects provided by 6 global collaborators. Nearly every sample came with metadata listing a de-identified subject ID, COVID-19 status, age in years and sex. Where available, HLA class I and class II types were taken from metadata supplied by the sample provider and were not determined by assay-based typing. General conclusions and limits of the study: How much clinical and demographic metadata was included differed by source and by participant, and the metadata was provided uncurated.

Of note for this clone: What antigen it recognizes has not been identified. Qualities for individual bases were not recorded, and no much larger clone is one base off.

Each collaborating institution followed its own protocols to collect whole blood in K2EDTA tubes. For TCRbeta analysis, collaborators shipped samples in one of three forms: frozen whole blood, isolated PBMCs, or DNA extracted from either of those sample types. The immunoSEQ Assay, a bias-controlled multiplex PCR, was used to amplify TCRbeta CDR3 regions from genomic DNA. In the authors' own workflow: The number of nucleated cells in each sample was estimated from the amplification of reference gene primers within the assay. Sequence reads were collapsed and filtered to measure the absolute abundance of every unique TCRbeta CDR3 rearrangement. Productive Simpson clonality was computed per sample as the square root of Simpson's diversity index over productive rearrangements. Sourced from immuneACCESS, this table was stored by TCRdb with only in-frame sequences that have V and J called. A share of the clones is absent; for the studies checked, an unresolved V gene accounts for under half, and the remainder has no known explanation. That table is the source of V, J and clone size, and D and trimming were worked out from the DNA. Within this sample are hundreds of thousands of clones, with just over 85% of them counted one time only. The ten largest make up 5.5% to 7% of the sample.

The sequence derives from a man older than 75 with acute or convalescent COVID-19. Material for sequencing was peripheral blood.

CDR3 loop: CASSQGLGGDYGYTF. The DNA is TGCGCCAGCAGCCAAGGACTTGGGGGGGACTATGGCTACACCTTC. The chain is assembled from TRBV4-1 and TRBJ1-2; possibly the D gene is TRBD1, per 5 matching bases. Between the V and J ends, shortened by 1 base and 3 bases respectively, the junction contains 12 bases. There are 15 amino acids in the CDR3, from cysteine to phenylalanine inclusive. Just the 45-base CDR3 DNA is kept, in frame starting at base 1. CDR1 and CDR2 were assigned from the germline V gene as MGHRA and YSYEKL.